This T cell receptor beta chain was identified in a study of memory CD4+ T cells and cytomegalovirus serostatus. Whole-study findings and limits: The CMV-associated TCR signature appears largely within the CD4+ memory repertoire.

Single viable CD3+CD4+CD8-CD45RO+ cells were sorted as the memory CD4+ T cells. How the authors handled the data: Out-of-frame sequences were removed, leaving 2 million to 2.5 million distinct TCRbeta sequences. Here immunoSEQ multiplex PCR was the method, and the copy in TCRdb shows in-frame clones only, minus some. The DNA gave D and trimming, while V, J and clone size come from that table. The sample carries some 53,000 clones, around 80% recorded once. Trimming stripped 4 bases from V and 4 bases from J, with 11 bases between. The CDR3 extends over 14 amino acids. Germline CDR1 LGHNA, CDR2 YNFKEQ. With respect to this clone: Its antigen is not identified.

The V gene is TRBV4-2, the J gene TRBJ2-1; either TRBD1 or TRBD2 may fit D (5 bases each). Sequencing was done on a sample of memory CD4+ T cells from blood. This receptor was identified in an adult in good health and CMV-seronegative. The CDR3 loop is CASSRVGTYNEQFF. In DNA, the CDR3 is TGTGCCAGCAGCCGGGTCGGGACGTACAATGAGCAGTTCTTC.